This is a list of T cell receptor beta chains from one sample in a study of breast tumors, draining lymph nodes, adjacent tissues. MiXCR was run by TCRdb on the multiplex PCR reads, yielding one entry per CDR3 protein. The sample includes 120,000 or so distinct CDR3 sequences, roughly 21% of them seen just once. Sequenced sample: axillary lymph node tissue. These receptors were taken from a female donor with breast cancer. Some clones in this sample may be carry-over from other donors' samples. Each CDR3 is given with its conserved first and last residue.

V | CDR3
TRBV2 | CASKESWSRDIGEKLVF
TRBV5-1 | CASSLGANTGELFF
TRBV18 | CASSRDGTGVKKLFF
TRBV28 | CASSLSGRLRETQYF
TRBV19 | CASNFSPSGGTGELFF
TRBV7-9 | CASSPRTVYNEQFF
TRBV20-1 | CSADNQPQHF
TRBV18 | CASSTLLTSGSETQYF
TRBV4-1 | CASSQGPLQGGSPLHF
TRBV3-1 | CASSRDLTSYEQYF
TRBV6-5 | CASSSGSGRGSGNTIYF
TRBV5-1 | CASSSGQTWGNEQFF
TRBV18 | CASSPLGARGQETQYF
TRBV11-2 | CASSTRPTGTYEQYF
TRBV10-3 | CAIRTEISGNTIYF
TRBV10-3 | CANYGYTF
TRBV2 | CASSSQGAFGETQYF
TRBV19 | CTRSAQGGHQPQHF
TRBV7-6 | CASSSLPSQGQQTQYF
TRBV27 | CASSKSGTTQFF
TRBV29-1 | CSVVQVQGGGYTF
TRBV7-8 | CASSLSPRGGLQETQYF
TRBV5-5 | CASSLAAGQETQYF
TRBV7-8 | CASSLDSNTQYF
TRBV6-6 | CASSYLGTANSYNEQFF
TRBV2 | CASTGSSISPLHF
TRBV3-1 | CASSPYARYPPLHF
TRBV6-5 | CASSYRRQGITGELFF
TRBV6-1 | CASFLPSDHRISNYGYTF
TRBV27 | CASIRRPGGEYEQFF
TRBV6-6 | CASRKPGLANEQFF
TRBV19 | CASSSGTHGNEQFF
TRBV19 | CASRIRGPGGQETQYF
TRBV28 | CASKARSSYEQYF
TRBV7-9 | CASSFGSNSPLHF
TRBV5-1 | CASSLGLAPLSSGNTIYF
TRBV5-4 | CASSSNPSTDTQYF
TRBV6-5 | CASSPLPGPTRGTQYF
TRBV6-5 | CASTTRGVSLNSPLHF
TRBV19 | CASSQEASLDYNEQFF
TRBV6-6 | CASRQAPNTEAFF
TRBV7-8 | CASSLVDSLSSYEQYF
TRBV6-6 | CASSYVQGLSGANVLTF
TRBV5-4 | CASSLVTVDMNTQYF
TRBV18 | CASSPRLAGSGNEQFF
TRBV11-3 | CASSSPPETGPYEQYF
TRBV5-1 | CASSSRGDADTQYF
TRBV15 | CATSRDGTQMGNQPQHF